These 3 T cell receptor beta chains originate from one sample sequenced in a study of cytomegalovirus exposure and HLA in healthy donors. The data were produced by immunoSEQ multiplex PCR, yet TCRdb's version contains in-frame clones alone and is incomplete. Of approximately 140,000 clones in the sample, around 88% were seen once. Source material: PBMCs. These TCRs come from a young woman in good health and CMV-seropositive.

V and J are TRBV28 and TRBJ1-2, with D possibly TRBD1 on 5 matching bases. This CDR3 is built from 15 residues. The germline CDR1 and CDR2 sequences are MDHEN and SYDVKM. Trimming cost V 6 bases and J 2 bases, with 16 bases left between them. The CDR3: CASSLTQGGNYGYTF. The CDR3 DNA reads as TGTGCCAGCAGCTTAACCCAGGGAGGCAACTATGGCTACACCTTC.

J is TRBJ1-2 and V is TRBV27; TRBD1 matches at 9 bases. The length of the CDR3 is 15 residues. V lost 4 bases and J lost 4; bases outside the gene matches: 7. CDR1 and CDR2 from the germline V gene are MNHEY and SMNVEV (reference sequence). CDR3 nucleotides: TGTGCCAGCAGTTCCCAGGACAGGGGTGCCTATGGCTACACCTTC. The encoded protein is CASSSQDRGAYGYTF.

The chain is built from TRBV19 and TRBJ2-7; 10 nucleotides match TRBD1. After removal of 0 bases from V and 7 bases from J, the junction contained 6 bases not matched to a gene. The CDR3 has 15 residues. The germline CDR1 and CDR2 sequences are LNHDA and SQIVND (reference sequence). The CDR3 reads CASSIDWRGQGEQYF. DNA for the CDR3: TGTGCCAGTAGTATAGATTGGAGGGGACAGGGGGAGCAGTACTTC.